The 18 T cell receptor beta chains reported below all come from one sample, sequenced in a study of blood T cells in healthy people across ages. Sample-barcoded 5' priming and a J-beta primer mix drove a second PCR of roughly 6 to 12 cycles. TCRdb called the 5' RACE reads again in MiXCR, with one record for every CDR3 protein. The sample lists about 1.8 million distinct CDR3 sequences; 49% were seen once. Sequenced input: blood. The receptors derive from a woman in her 40s in good health.

This clonotype was found a few times. The V call is TRBV24-1, the J call TRBJ2-1, with D unclear. V was shortened by 3 bases and J by 5 bases, with 10 bases between the two germline ends. This CDR3 contains 14 residues. Looked up from germline, CDR1 is KGHDR and CDR2 is SFDVKD. CDR3 region: CATSDNIAHNEQFF. The CDR3, as DNA: TGTGCCACCAGTGATAATATTGCCCACAATGAGCAGTTCTTC.

This clonotype was counted a few times. V gene TRBV21-1 combines with J gene TRBJ2-7; the table calls TRBD1, which could not be checked here. TRBV21-1 has pseudogene status. CDR3 length: 16 residues. The CDR3 protein is CASSKYEGETRNEQYF. The CDR3 region has the DNA TGTGCCAGCAGCAAATACGAGGGGGAGACGCGGAACGAGCAGTACTTC.

The chain joins TRBV5-1 to TRBJ2-4, with D unclear. With the DNA end fitting TRBJ2-7 better, the J assignment may be wrong. The germline V gene encodes CDR1 SGHRS and CDR2 YFSETQ. The length of the CDR3 is 13 residues. The CDR3 loop reads CASSLDHGDEQYF. The CDR3 DNA reads as TGCGCCAGCAGCTTGGATCATGGCGACGAGCAGTACTTC.

The genes are TRBV7-2 and TRBJ2-1, with D maybe TRBD1 (6 bases). Trimming shortened V by 0 bases and J by 4 bases, and 13 bases separated the two germline ends. This CDR3 has 16 amino acids. Looked up from germline, CDR1 is SGHTA and CDR2 is FQGNSA. The CDR3 spells CASSLAQGISYNEQFF. Written as DNA, the CDR3 is TGTGCCAGCAGCTTAGCACAGGGAATCTCATACAATGAGCAGTTCTTC.

The V call is TRBV4-2, the J call TRBJ2-7; tentatively, D is TRBD2 (5 bases). CDR3 size: 16 residues. V lost 1 base, J lost 0 bases, and 13 bases lay in between. CDR1 and CDR2 from the germline V gene are LGHNA and YNFKEQ. The CDR3 loop reads CASSQAPVTSSYEQYF. CDR3 coding DNA: TGTGCCAGCAGCCAAGCACCGGTTACTAGCTCCTACGAGCAGTACTTC.

The chain has TRBV28 and TRBJ1-1, with TRBD1 matching 7 bases. The CDR3 consists of 14 residues. Germline V gene data show CDR1 as MDHEN and CDR2 as SYDVKM. Germline trimming cut 5 bases from V and 1 base from J; bases unmatched to any gene: 4. CDR3 sequence: CASSADRENTEAFF. As DNA, the CDR3 is TGTGCCAGCAGTGCCGACAGGGAGAACACTGAAGCTTTCTTT.

This clonotype was observed a handful of times. The rearrangement joins TRBV6-2 or TRBV6-3 to TRBJ2-5, with 11 bases lining up with TRBD2. Germline V lookup: CDR1 MNHEY, CDR2 SVGEGT. CDR3 size: 17 residues. V dropped 2 bases and J dropped 2; count of bases not matched to a gene: 7. The CDR3 loop reads CASSYGQASGRQETQYF. As DNA, the CDR3 is TGTGCCAGCAGTTACGGCCAGGCTAGCGGGAGGCAAGAGACCCAGTACTTC.

This sequence joins TRBV7-6 and TRBJ2-2; tentatively, D is TRBD2 (7 bases). Trimming took 2 bases from V and 4 from J, leaving 23 bases between them. The CDR3 covers 19 residues. Germline CDR1 is SGHVS and CDR2 is FNYEAQ. The CDR3 coding sequence is TGTGCCAGCAGCTTATTCCTGGTTCGGGGGGCTAGCGGCACCGGGGAGCTGTTTTTT. Its translation: CASSLFLVRGASGTGELFF. The variable domain in full, completed from reference TRBV7-6 and TRBJ2-2, reads GAGVSQSPRYKVTKRGQDVALRCDPISGHVSLYWYRQALGQGPEFLTYFNYEAQQDKSGLPNDRFSAERPEGSISTLTIQRTEQRDSAMYRCASSLFLVRGASGTGELFFGEGSRLTVL.

The chain carries TRBV6-2 or TRBV6-3 and TRBJ2-4; 8 bases match TRBD2. The germline V gene has CDR1 MNHEY and CDR2 SVGEGT. The CDR3 totals 17 residues. Trimming at V came to 2 bases and at J to 0 bases, leaving 6 bases not matched to a gene. In nucleotides, the CDR3 is TGTGCCAGCAGTTACCCGAGCGGGGGACCAGCCAAAAACATTCAGTACTTC. This gives the protein CASSYPSGGPAKNIQYF.

This clonotype turned up a few times. The V gene is TRBV2, the J gene TRBJ2-1; 9 nucleotides agree with TRBD2. Germline CDR1 and CDR2: SNHLY and FYNNEI. V dropped 3 bases and J dropped 4; count of bases not matched to a gene: 4. The CDR3 length is 15 residues. This CDR3 reads CASSDAAGGYNEQFF. In DNA, the CDR3 is TGTGCCAGCAGTGACGCAGCGGGGGGATACAATGAGCAGTTCTTC. The full variable domain, in which reference TRBV2 and TRBJ2-1 provide the parts outside the CDR3, is EPEVTQTPSHQVTQMGQEVILRCVPISNHLYFYWYRQILGQKVEFLVSFYNNEISEKSEIFDDQFSVERPDGSNFTLKIRSTKLEDSAMYFCASSDAAGGYNEQFFGPGTRLTVL.

Details on this clonotype: This clone may be a read error of a much larger clone one base away. The J gene is TRBJ2-3, the V gene TRBV7-2; TRBD1 aligns across 7 bases. CDR1 and CDR2 (germline): SGHTA, FQGNSA. CDR3 length: 15 amino acids. The CDR3 is CAGSFGTVGADTQYF. CDR3 DNA sequence: TGTGCCGGCAGCTTCGGGACAGTAGGTGCAGATACGCAGTATTTT.

The chain carries TRBV7-2 and TRBJ2-3, with D possibly TRBD2 on 7 matching bases. V was pared by 2 bases and J by 0 bases, with 12 bases between. The CDR3 consists of 16 residues. Germline values: CDR1 SGHTA, CDR2 FQGNSA. DNA for the CDR3: TGTGCCAGCAGCTTAAGGGGGGGTCTAAGCACAGATACGCAGTATTTT. Amino acids: CASSLRGGLSTDTQYF.

The V gene is TRBV7-2, the J gene TRBJ1-4; maybe TRBD1 (6 bases). V was pared by 0 bases and J by 0 bases, with 8 bases between. The CDR3 runs to 16 residues. In germline, CDR1 is SGHTA, CDR2 FQGNSA. The CDR3 bases are TGTGCCAGCAGCTTAGCGGACAGACCAACTAATGAAAAACTGTTTTTT. Amino acids: CASSLADRPTNEKLFF. The full variable domain, rest sourced from reference TRBV7-2 and TRBJ1-4, is GAGVSQSPSNKVTEKGKDVELRCDPISGHTALYWYRQSLGQGLEFLIYFQGNSAPDKSGLPSDRFSAERTGGSVSTLTIQRTQQEDSAVYLCASSLADRPTNEKLFFGSGTQLSVL.

The chain is built from TRBV6-1 and TRBJ2-5, with a possible D match to TRBD2 (5 bases). From germline, CDR1 is MNHNS and CDR2 SASEGT. Trimming removed 10 bases at V and 1 base at J, with 16 bases between. The CDR3 runs 14 residues. The CDR3 DNA reads as TGTGCCAAGGCTGGACTTAAGTCCCAAGAGACCCAGTACTTC. It translates to CAKAGLKSQETQYF.

The DNA of the CDR3 is TGCGCCAGCAGCCCCGGTGAGGGCCAGGATGGCTACACCTTC. The encoded protein is CASSPGEGQDGYTF. The chain couples TRBV4-3 to TRBJ1-2; no clear D. There are 14 residues in the CDR3. V lost 4 bases to trimming and J lost 6 bases, with 15 bases between them. The V gene's germline CDR1 is LGHNA and CDR2 YSLEER.

The chain has TRBV4-1 and TRBJ2-3; D is undetermined. V was cut by 2 bases and J by 4 bases, with 13 bases left in between. This CDR3 has 15 residues. Per germline, CDR1 MGHRA and CDR2 YSYEKL. CDR3 in DNA: TGCGCCAGCAGCCAACTCCTGGATGGGTCAGATACGCAGTATTTT. Translating it yields CASSQLLDGSDTQYF.

V usage is TRBV5-1 and J usage is TRBJ1-4; D perhaps matches TRBD1 (5 bases). The ends were cut back, 4 bases at V and 0 bases at J, with 10 bases in the middle. The CDR3 sequence is 15 residues long. Germline-derived CDR1 and CDR2 are SGHRS and YFSETQ. The CDR3 here is CASSPDTATNEKLFF. As DNA, the CDR3 is TGCGCCAGCAGCCCGGACACTGCAACTAATGAAAAACTGTTTTTT. The full variable domain, rest sourced from reference TRBV5-1 and TRBJ1-4, is KAGVTQTPRYLIKTRGQQVTLSCSPISGHRSVSWYQQTPGQGLQFLFEYFSETQRNKGNFPGRFSGRQFSNSRSEMNVSTLELGDSALYLCASSPDTATNEKLFFGSGTQLSVL.

V usage is TRBV25-1 and J usage is TRBJ2-5; 7 positions match TRBD2. This CDR3 has 15 amino acids. From germline, CDR1 is MGHDK and CDR2 SYGVNS. J was trimmed by 1 base and V by 10 bases; bases with no gene match: 12. The CDR3 sequence: CATSGERGVQETQYF. In nucleotides, the CDR3 is TGTGCCACCTCTGGGGAGCGGGGAGTCCAAGAGACCCAGTACTTC.